This TCR beta chain was identified during a study of T-cell memory formation after mild COVID-19. To note about this clonotype: The antigen is not known.

TCRdb passed the 5' RACE reads through MiXCR, listing each CDR3 protein once. The table has about 300,000 distinct CDR3 sequences, roughly a fifth seen once. Overall study findings and caveats: Within pre-infection memory, some responding clones were found, suggesting cross-reactive memory joined. Mainly in CM and EM were contracting CD4+ clones; CD8+ were in EMRA. Clones that contracted from day 15 to 85 were balanced CD4/CD8, while later expanders leaned CD4+. What remained unconfirmed was the SARS-CoV-2 specificity of second-wave clones peaking on day 37.

The specimen sequenced was PBMCs or a T cell subset sorted from them (not recorded which). This TCR came from a man between 18 and 29 years old who had mild COVID-19 (a few samples of this study predate the infection). Cell type and time point are not known.

CDR3 residues: CASSYRDRGRRQYF. CDR3 nucleotides: TGTGCCAGCAGTTACAGGGACAGGGGGCGTCGGCAGTACTTC. The chain recombines TRBV6-5 with TRBJ2-7; 12 bases are a match to TRBD1. The J segment lost 9 bases and the V segment lost 2 bases, leaving 5 bases of the junction unmatched. CDR3 length: 14 amino acids. The germline V gene encodes CDR1 MNHEY and CDR2 SVGAGI.